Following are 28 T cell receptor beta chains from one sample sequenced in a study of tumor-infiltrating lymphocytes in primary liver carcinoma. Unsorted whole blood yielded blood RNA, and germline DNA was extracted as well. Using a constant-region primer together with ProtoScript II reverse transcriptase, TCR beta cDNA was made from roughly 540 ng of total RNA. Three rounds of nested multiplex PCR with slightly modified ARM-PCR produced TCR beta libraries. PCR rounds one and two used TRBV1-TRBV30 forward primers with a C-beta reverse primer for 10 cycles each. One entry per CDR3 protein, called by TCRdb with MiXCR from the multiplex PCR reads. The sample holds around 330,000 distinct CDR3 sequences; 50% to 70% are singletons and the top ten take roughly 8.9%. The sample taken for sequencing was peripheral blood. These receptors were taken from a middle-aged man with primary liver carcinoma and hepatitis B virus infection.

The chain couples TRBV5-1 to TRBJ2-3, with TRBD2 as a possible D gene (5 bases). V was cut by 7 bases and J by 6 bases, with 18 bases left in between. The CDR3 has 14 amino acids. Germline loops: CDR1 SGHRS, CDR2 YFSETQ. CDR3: CASHQDSPMDTQYF. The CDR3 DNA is TGCGCCAGCCACCAGGACTCCCCAATGGATACGCAGTATTTT.

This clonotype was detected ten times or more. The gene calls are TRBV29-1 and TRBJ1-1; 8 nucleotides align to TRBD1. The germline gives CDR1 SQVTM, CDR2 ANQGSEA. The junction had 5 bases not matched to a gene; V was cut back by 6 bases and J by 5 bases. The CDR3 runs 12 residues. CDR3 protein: CSVATGGTEAFF. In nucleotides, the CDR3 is TGCAGCGTAGCAACAGGGGGGACTGAAGCTTTCTTT.

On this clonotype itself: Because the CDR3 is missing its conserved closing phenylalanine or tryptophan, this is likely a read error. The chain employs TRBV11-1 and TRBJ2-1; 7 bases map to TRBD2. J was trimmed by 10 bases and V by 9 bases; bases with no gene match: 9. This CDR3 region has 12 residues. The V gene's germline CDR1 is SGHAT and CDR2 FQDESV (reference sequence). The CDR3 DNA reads TGTGCCAGGGCGCGCGGGAGAACGGAGCAGTTCCTC. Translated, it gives CARARGRTEQFL.

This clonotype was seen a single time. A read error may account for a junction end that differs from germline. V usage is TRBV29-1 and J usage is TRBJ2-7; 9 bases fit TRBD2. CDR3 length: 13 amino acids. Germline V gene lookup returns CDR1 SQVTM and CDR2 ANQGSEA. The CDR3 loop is CSIAAGGGYEQYF. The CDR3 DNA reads TGTAGCATTGCCGCGGGGGGGGGCTACGAGCAGTACTTC.

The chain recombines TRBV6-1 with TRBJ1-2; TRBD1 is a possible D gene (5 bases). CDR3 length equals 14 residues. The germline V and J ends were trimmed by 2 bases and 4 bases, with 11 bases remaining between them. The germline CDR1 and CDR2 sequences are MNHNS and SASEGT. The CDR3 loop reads CASSEMGRSYGYTF. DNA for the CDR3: TGTGCCAGCAGTGAAATGGGACGCTCCTATGGCTACACCTTC.

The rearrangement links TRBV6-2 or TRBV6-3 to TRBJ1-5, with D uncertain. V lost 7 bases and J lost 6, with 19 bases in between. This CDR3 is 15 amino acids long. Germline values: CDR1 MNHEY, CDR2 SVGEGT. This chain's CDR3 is CASNYERTAGQPQHF. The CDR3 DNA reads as TGTGCCAGCAATTATGAGAGAACGGCGGGTCAGCCCCAGCATTTT.

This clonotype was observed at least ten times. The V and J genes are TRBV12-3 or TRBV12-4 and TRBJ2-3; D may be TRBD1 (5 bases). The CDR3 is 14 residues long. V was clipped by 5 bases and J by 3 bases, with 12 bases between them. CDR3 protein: CASSTTRVTDTQYF. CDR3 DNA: TGTGCCAGCAGTACCACCAGGGTTACAGATACGCAGTATTTT.

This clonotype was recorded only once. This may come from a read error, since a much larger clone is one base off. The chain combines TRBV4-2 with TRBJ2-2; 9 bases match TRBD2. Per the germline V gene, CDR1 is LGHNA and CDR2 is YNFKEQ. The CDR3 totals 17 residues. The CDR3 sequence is CARSQDWAGGRTGELFF. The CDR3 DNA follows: TGTGCCAGGAGCCAAGATTGGGCGGGAGGGAGGACCGGGGAGCTGTTTTTT.

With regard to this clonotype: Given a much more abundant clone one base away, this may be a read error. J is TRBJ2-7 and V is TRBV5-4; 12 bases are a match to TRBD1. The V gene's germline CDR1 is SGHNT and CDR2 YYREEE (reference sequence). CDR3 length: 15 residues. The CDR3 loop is CTSSQEGQGANEQYF. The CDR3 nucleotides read TGTACCAGCAGCCAAGAGGGACAGGGGGCCAACGAGCAGTACTTC.

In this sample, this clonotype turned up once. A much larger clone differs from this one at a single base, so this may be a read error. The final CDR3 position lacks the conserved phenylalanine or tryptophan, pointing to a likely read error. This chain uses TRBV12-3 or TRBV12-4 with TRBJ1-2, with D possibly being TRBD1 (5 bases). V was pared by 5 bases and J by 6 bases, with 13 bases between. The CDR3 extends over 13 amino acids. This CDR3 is CASSPGDPHGYTY. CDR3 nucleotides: TGTGCCAGCAGTCCGGGGGATCCCCATGGCTACACCTAC.

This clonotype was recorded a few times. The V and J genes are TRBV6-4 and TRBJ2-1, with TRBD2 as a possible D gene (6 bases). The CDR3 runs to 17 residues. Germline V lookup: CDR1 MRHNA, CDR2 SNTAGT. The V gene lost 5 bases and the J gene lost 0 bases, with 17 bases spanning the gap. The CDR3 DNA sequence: TGTGCCAGCAGTAGTTCGGTAGCGGAAAGCTCCTACAATGAGCAGTTCTTC. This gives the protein CASSSSVAESSYNEQFF.

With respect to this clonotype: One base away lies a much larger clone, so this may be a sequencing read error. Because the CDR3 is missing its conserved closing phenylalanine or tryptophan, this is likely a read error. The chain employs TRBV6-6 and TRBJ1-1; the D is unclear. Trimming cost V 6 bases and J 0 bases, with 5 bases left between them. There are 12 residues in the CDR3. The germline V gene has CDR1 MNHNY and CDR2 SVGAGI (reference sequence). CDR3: CASRSMNTEAFI. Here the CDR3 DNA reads TGTGCCAGCAGAAGCATGAACACTGAAGCTTTCATT.

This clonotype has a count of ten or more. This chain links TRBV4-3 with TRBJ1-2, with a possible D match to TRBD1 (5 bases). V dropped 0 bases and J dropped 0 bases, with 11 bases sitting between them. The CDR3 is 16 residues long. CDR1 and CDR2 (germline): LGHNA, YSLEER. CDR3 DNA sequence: TGCGCCAGCAGCCAAGAGGGGGATAAATCTAACTATGGCTACACCTTC. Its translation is CASSQEGDKSNYGYTF.

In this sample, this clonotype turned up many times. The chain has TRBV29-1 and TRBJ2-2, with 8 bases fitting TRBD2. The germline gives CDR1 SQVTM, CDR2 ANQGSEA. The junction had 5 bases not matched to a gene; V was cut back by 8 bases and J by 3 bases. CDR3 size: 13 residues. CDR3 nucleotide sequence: TGCAGCAACGGGACTAGGGACACCGGGGAGCTGTTTTTT. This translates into CSNGTRDTGELFF.

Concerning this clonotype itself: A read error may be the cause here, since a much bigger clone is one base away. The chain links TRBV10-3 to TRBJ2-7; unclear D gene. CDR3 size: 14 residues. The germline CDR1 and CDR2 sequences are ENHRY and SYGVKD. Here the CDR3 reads CTISESLGPYEQYF. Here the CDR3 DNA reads TGTACCATCAGTGAGTCTCTAGGACCCTACGAGCAGTACTTC.

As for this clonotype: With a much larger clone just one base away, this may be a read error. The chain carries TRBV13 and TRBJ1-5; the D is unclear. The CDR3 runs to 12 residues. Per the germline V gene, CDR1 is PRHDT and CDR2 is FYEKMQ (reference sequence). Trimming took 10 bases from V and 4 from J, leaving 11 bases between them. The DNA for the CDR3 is TGTGCCAACAGTACTGGGAATCAGCCCCAGCATTTT. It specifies CANSTGNQPQHF.

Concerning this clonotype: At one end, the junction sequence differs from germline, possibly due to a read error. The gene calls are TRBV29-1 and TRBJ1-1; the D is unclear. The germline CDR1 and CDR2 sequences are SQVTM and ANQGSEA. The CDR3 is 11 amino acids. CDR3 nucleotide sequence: TGCAGCGTCCGCGATATCACTGAAGCTTTATTC. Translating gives CSVRDITEALF.

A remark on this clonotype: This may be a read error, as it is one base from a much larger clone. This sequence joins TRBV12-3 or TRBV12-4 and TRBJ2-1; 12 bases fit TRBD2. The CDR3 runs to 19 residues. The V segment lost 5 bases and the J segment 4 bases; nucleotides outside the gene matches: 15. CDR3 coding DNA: TGTGCCAGCAGTCCACAAATCAGGACTAGCGGGACCCGGTACAATGAGCAGTTCTTC. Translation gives CASSPQIRTSGTRYNEQFF.

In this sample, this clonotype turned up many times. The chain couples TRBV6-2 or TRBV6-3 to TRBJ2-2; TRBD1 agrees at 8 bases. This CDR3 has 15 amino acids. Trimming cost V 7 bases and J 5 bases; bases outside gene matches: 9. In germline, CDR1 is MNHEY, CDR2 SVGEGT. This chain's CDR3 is CASIRDRRLTGELFF. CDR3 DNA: TGTGCCAGCATTAGGGACAGGAGGTTGACCGGGGAGCTGTTTTTT.

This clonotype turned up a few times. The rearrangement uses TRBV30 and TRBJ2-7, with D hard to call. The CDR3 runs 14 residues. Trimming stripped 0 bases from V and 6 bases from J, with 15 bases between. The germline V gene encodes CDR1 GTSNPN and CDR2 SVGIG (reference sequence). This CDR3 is CAWSVVDLGSEQYF. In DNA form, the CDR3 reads TGTGCCTGGAGTGTAGTAGACTTGGGTTCCGAGCAGTACTTC.

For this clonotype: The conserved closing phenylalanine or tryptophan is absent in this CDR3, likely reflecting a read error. The chain's CDR3 is CASSLISPYEQYL. CDR3 nucleotide sequence: TGTGCCAGCAGTTTAATCTCCCCCTACGAGCAGTACCTC. The chain combines TRBV11-2 with TRBJ2-7; D call uncertain. Trimming removed 6 bases at V and 2 bases at J, with 11 bases between. Per the germline V gene, CDR1 is SGHAT and CDR2 is FQNNGV. CDR3 length: 13 amino acids.

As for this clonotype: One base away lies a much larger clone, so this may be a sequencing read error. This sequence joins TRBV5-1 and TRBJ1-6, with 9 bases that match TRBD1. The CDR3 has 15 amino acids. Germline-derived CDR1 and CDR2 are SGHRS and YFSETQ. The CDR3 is CASSRGTGHNTPLHF. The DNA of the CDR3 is TGCGCCAGCAGCCGCGGGACAGGGCATAATACACCCCTCCACTTT.

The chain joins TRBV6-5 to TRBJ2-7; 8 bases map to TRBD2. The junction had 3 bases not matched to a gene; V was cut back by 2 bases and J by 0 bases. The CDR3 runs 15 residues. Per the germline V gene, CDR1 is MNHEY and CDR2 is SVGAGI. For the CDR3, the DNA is TGTGCCAGCAGTTACACGGGGACTAGCTCCTACGAGCAGTACTTC. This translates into CASSYTGTSSYEQYF.

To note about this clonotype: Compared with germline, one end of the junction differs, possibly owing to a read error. In nucleotides, the CDR3 is TGCGCCAGGAGCTTGGTAGCTAGCGGCTCTTACAATGAGCAGTTCTTC. It codes for CARSLVASGSYNEQFF. The chain has TRBV5-1 and TRBJ2-1; TRBD2 agrees at 7 bases. This CDR3 contains 16 residues. Germline CDR1 and CDR2: SGHRS and YFSETQ.

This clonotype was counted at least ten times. The CDR3 coding sequence is TGCGCCAGCAAGCAAGGATACTCTGGGGCCAACGTCCTGACTTTC. Its translation: CASKQGYSGANVLTF. V usage is TRBV4-3 and J usage is TRBJ2-6, with unresolved D. The CDR3 sequence is 15 residues long. Germline V CDR1 and CDR2: LGHNA, YSLEER. The V gene lost 7 bases and the J gene lost 0 bases, with 10 bases spanning the gap.

This CDR3 is CASGIRGVQETQYF. The CDR3 bases are TGTGCCAGCGGCATCAGGGGGGTCCAAGAGACCCAGTACTTC. The V and J genes are TRBV11-2 and TRBJ2-5; a weak D match, TRBD1 (7 bases). The V gene's germline CDR1 is SGHAT and CDR2 FQNNGV. V was cut by 8 bases and J by 1 base, with 14 bases left in between. This CDR3 spans 14 amino acids.

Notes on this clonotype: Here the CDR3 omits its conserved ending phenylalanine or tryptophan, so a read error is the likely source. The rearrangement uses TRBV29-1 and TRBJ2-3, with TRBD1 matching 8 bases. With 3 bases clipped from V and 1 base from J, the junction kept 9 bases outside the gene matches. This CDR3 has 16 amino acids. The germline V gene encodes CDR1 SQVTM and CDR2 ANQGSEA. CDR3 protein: CSVEGKRDRRTDTQYS. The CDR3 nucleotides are TGCAGCGTTGAGGGAAAACGGGACAGGCGCACAGATACGCAGTATTCT.

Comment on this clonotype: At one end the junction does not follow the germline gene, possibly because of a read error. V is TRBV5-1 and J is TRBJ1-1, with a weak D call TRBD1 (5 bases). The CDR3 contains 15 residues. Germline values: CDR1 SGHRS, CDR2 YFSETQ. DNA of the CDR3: TGCACCAGCAGCTTGGGGGGGGTGGTGAACACTGAAGCTTTCTTT. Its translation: CTSSLGGVVNTEAFF.